This TCR beta chain was sequenced in a study of blood T cell repertoires in COVID-19 (TCRdb year 2020). Regarding the study in general: Samples from collaborators originated in the United States, Italy and Spain and spanned both the acute and convalescent phases of COVID-19. HLA class I and class II types, where available, came from metadata supplied by the sample provider rather than from assay-based typing. Subjects who had been exposed to COVID-19, were actively infected with it, or had recovered from it provided the deeply sampled blood TCRbeta repertoires that made up the dataset. The repertoires were released in a freely available public database intended as a resource for research on the immune response to SARS-CoV-2. Sample metadata almost always included a de-identified subject ID, COVID-19 status, age in years and sex. The samples were drawn from the first 160 participants of the ongoing ImmuneRACE study and from over a thousand subjects provided by 6 global collaborators. The material from the prospective study consisted of cDNA or gDNA derived from T cells, B-cell-depleted T cells, or PBMCs. The paper's findings and limits, for the study overall: The amount of clinical and demographic metadata varied by source and participant and was provided uncurated.

Enrolling through a virtual design, the prospective study's participants ranged in age from roughly 18 to 95 years and lived across 20 to 30 United States geographic areas. Cohort assignment in the prospective study relied on participant-reported clinical history from a screening survey and a study questionnaire. Mobile phlebotomists in the prospective study collected whole blood, serum and a nasopharyngeal or oropharyngeal swab from every participant. Prospective study participants could optionally give additional blood draws and questionnaires over an approximately two-month period. Before DNA extraction, blood samples from the prospective study were shipped at room temperature or frozen. TCRbeta CDR3 regions were amplified from genomic DNA by means of the immunoSEQ Assay, a bias-controlled multiplex PCR. As for the original processing: Within the assay, amplification of reference gene primers was used to estimate how many nucleated cells each sample contained. To quantify the absolute abundance of each unique TCRbeta CDR3 rearrangement, sequence reads were collapsed and filtered. For each sample, productive Simpson clonality was calculated as the square root of Simpson's diversity index over productive rearrangements. Not all clones reach the TCRdb copy of this immuneACCESS table, which keeps in-frame sequences only. Checked studies attribute under half of the gap to unresolved V genes and leave the rest unexplained. V, J and clone size were drawn from that table, and D and trimming were deduced from the DNA. Here the sample has around 320,000 clones; nearly 90% occur a single time. Of the sample, approximately 4.5% is held by the ten largest clones.

Concerning this clone: This receptor's antigen is unknown. Per-base qualities were not stored, and no clone one base away is much larger.

V was cut back by 1 base and J by 8 bases, leaving a gap of 15 bases between them. Taken from cysteine to phenylalanine, the CDR3 has 15 residues. Solely the CDR3 DNA is kept, with 45 bases framed from the first base. According to the germline V gene (reference sequence), CDR1 reads LNHNV and CDR2 reads YYDKDF. This TCR came from a woman aged 18-30 years with acute COVID-19. The rearrangement joined TRBV15 to TRBJ2-1, with TRBD2 perhaps the D gene, on 6 matching bases. The specimen was PBMCs or T cells enriched from blood (not recorded which). The base sequence is TGTGCCACCAGCAGAGGCGGGACCGAGGGCTATGAGCAGTTCTTC. Its translation is CATSRGGTEGYEQFF.